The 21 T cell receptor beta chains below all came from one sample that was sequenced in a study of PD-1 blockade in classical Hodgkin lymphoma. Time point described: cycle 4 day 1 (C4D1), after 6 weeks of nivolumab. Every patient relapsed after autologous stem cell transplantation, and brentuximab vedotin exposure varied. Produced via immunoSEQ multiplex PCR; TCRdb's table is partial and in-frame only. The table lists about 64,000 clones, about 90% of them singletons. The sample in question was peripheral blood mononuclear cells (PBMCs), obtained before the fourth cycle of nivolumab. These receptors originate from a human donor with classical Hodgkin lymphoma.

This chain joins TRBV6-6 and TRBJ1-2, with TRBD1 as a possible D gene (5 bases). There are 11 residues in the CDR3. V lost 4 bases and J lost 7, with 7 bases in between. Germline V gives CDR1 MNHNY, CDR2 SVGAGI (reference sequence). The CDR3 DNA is TGTGCCAGCAGTTCCCAGGGTGGCTACACCTTC. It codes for CASSSQGGYTF.

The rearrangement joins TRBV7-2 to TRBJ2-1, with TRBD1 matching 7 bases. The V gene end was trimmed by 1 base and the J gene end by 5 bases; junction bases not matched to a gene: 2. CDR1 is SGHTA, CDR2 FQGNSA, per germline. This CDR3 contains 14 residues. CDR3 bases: TGTGCCAGCAGCTTAGAGGGGGCCCACAATGAGCAGTTCTTC. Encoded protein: CASSLEGAHNEQFF.

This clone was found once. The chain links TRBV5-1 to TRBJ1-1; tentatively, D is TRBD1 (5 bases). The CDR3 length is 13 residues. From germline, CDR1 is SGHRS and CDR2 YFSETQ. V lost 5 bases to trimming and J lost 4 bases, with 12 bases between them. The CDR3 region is CASRRGEGTEAFF. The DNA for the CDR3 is TGCGCCAGCAGGCGGGGCGAGGGCACTGAAGCTTTCTTT.

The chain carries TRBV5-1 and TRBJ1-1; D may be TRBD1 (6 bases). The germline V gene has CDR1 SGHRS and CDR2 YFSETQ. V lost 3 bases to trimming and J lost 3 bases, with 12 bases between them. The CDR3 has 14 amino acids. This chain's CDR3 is CASSYRQADTEAFF. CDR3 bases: TGCGCCAGCAGCTACCGACAGGCTGACACTGAAGCTTTCTTT.

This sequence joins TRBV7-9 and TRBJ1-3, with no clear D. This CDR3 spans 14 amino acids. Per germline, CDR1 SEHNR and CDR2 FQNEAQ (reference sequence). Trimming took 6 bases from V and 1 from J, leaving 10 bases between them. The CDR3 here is CASREGVSGNTIYF. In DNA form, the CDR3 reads TGTGCCAGCAGGGAGGGTGTATCTGGAAACACCATATATTTT.

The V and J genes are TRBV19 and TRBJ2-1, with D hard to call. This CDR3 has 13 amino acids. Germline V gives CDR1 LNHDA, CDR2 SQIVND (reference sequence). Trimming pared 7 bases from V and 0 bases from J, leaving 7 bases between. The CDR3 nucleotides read TGTGCCAGTATTTCAACCTCCTACAATGAGCAGTTCTTC. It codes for CASISTSYNEQFF.

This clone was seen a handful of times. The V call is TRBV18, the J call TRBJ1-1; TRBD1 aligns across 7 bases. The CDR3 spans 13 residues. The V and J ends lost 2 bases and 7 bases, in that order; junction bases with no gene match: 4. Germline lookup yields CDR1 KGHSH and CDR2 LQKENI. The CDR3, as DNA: TGTGCCAGCTCACCAATGGGACAGAGTGAAGCTTTCTTT. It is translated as CASSPMGQSEAFF.

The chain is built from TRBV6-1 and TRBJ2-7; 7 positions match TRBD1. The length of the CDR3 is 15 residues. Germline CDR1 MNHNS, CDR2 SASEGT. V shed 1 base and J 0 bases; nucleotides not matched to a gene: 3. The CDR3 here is CASSEGTGYSYEQYF. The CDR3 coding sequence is TGTGCCAGCAGTGAAGGGACAGGCTACTCCTACGAGCAGTACTTC.

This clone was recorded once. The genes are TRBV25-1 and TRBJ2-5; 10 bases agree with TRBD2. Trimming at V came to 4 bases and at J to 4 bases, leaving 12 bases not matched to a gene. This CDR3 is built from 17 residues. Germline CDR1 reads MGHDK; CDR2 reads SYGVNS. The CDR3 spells CASSARLSGGVLETQYF. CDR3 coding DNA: TGTGCCAGCAGTGCGAGACTCAGCGGGGGGGTGTTAGAGACCCAGTACTTC.

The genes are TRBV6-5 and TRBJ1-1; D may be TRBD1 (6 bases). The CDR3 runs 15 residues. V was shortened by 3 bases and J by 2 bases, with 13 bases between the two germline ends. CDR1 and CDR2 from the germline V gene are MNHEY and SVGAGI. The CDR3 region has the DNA TGTGCCAGCAGTTATAAGGGGGGCGTTAACACTGAAGCTTTCTTT. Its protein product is CASSYKGGVNTEAFF.

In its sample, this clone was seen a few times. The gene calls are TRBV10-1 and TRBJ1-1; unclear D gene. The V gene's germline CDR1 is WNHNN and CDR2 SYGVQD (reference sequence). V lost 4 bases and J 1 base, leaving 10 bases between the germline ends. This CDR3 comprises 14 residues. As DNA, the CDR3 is TGCGCCAGCAGTGTTGCCCGGGGGAACACTGAAGCTTTCTTT. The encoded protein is CASSVARGNTEAFF.

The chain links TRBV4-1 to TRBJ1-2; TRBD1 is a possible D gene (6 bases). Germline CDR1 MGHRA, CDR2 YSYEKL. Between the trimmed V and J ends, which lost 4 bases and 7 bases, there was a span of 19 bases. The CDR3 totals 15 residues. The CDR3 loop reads CASSPVAGAVPGYTF. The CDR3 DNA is TGCGCCAGCAGCCCAGTCGCGGGGGCCGTGCCTGGCTACACCTTC.

The CDR3 loop is CASSQVAGATWDTQYF. Written as DNA, the CDR3 is TGTGCCAGCAGCCAAGTAGCGGGGGCGACTTGGGATACGCAGTATTTT. V is TRBV14 and J is TRBJ2-3; 9 bases fit TRBD2. In germline, CDR1 is SGHDN, CDR2 FVKESK. V shed 1 base, J shed 6 bases, and the junction held 8 bases outside the gene matches. The CDR3 contains 16 residues. The full variable domain, with the rest looked up from reference TRBV14 and TRBJ2-3, is EAGVTQFPSHSVIEKGQTVTLRCDPISGHDNLYWYRRVMGKEIKFLLHFVKESKQDESGMPNNRFLAERTGGTYSTLKVQPAELEDSGVYFCASSQVAGATWDTQYFGPGTRLTVL.

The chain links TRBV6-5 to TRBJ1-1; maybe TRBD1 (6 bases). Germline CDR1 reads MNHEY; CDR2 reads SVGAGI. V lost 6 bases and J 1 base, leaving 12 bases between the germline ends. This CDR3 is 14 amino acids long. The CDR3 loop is CASRPAGANTEAFF. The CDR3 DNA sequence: TGTGCCAGCAGGCCCGCGGGGGCGAACACTGAAGCTTTCTTT.

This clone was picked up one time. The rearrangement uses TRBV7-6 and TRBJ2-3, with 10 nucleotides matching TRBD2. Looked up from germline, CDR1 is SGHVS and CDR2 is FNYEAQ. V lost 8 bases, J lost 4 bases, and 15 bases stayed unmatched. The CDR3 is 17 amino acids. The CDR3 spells CASAKIAGGLTADTQYF. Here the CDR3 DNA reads TGTGCCAGCGCCAAAATAGCGGGGGGTTTAACAGCAGATACGCAGTATTTT.

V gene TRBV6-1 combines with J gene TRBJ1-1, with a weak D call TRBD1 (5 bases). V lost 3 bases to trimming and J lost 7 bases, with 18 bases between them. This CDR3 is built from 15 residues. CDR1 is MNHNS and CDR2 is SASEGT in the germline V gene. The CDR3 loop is CASSDPQGQVSEAFF. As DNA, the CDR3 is TGTGCCAGCAGTGACCCCCAGGGTCAGGTCAGTGAAGCTTTCTTT.

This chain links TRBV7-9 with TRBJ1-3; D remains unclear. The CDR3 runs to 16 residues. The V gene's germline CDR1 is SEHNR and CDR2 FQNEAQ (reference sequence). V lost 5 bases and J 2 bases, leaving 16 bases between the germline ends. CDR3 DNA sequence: TGTGCCAGCAGCACCGATTTTGTGTTAGCTGGAAACACCATATATTTT. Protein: CASSTDFVLAGNTIYF. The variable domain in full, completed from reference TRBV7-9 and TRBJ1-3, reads DTGVSQNPRHKITKRGQNVTFRCDPISEHNRLYWYRQTLGQGPEFLTYFQNEAQLEKSRLLSDRFSAERPKGSFSTLEIQRTEQGDSAMYLCASSTDFVLAGNTIYFGEGSWLTVV.

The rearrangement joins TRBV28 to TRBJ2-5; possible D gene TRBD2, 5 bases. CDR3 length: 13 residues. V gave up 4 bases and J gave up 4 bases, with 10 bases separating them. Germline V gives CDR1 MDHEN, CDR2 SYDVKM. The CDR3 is CASSSRGRETQYF. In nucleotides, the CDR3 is TGTGCCAGCAGTTCCCGGGGTCGAGAGACCCAGTACTTC.

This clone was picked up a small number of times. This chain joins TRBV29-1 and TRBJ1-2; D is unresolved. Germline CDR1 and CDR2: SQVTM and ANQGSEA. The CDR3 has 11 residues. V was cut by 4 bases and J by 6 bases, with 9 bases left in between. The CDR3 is CSVGEEHGYTF. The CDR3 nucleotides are TGCAGCGTTGGTGAGGAGCATGGCTACACCTTC.

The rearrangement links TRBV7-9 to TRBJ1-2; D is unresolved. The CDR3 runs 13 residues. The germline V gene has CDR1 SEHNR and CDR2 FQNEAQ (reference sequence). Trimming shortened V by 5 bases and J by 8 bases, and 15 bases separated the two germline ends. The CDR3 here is CASSLVGLFGYTF. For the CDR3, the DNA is TGTGCCAGCAGCCTGGTAGGACTTTTCGGCTACACCTTC.

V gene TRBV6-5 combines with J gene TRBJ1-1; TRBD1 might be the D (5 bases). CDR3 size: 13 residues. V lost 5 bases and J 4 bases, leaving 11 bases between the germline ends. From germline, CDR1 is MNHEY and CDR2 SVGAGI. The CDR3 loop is CASSNWRGTEAFF. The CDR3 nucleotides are TGTGCCAGCAGTAATTGGAGGGGCACTGAAGCTTTCTTT.